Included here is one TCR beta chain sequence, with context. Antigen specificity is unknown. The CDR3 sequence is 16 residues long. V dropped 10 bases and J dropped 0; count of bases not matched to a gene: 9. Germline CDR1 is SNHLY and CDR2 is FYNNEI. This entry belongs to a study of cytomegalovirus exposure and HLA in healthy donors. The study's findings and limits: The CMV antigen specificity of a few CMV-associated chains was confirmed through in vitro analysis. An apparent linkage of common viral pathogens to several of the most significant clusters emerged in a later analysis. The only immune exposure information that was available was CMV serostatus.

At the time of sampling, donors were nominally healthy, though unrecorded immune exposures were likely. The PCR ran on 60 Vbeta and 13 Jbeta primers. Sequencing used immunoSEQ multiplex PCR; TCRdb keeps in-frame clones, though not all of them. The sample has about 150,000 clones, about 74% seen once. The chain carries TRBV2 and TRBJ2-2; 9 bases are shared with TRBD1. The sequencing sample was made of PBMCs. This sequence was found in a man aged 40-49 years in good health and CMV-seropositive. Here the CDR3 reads CAISGQGLSNTGELFF. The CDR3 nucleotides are TGTGCCATCTCTGGACAGGGGCTTTCGAACACCGGGGAGCTGTTTTTT.